The rows below give T cell receptor beta chains drawn from one sample of a study of T cell changes during pregnancy in multiple sclerosis. Clones were sequenced by immunoSEQ multiplex PCR, and TCRdb holds only the in-frame ones, with some missing. The profile shows about 51,000 clones, almost 95% of them singletons. The specimen comprised CD4+ T cells from peripheral blood mononuclear cells, sampled in the third trimester of pregnancy. The receptors stem from a female donor with multiple sclerosis, enrolled in a pregnancy study. Both conserved end residues are part of each CDR3. D genes are given only for firm matches. Clone size is given for some rows only: seen once, a few or many times, or a class if the clone is expanded.

TRBV7-8	TRBD2	TRBJ2-3	NA	CASSLEARTSGRLKGDTQYF	TGTGCCAGCAGCTTAGAAGCACGGACTAGCGGGAGGTTGAAAGGAGATACGCAGTATTTT
TRBV6-5	NA	TRBJ2-7	NA	CASFGGRLGEQYF	TGTGCCAGCTTCGGAGGACGGCTAGGCGAGCAGTACTTC
TRBV10-3	TRBD1	TRBJ2-1	NA	CAISEGQGFYNEQFF	TGTGCCATCAGTGAGGGACAGGGGTTCTACAATGAGCAGTTCTTC
TRBV28	NA	TRBJ2-6	NA	CASQSSGANVLTF	TGTGCCAGTCAGTCCTCTGGGGCCAACGTCCTGACTTTC
TRBV19	NA	TRBJ2-6	NA	CASSMGQSGANVLTF	TGTGCCAGTAGTATGGGGCAATCTGGGGCCAACGTCCTGACTTTC
TRBV7-2	NA	TRBJ1-4	NA	CASSLSKGYNEKLFF	TGTGCCAGCAGCTTAAGTAAGGGGTACAATGAAAAACTGTTTTTT
TRBV19	TRBD2	TRBJ2-3	NA	CASSTSALSGRGDTQYF	TGTGCCAGTAGTACCTCGGCCCTTAGCGGGAGGGGTGATACGCAGTATTTT
TRBV2	NA	TRBJ1-2	NA	CASSEEPYGYTF	TGTGCCAGCAGTGAAGAGCCCTATGGCTACACCTTC
TRBV11-2	NA	TRBJ1-5	NA	CASSLDGTPNQPQHF	TGTGCCAGCAGCTTGGACGGGACACCTAATCAGCCCCAGCATTTT
TRBV25-1	TRBD2	TRBJ2-1	NA	CASSRMGAGGSYNEQFF	TGTGCCAGCAGTCGAATGGGGGCGGGAGGATCCTACAATGAGCAGTTCTTC
TRBV5-6	NA	TRBJ1-2	NA	CASSFPTVFNYGYTF	TGTGCCAGCAGCTTTCCGACAGTATTTAACTATGGCTACACCTTC
TRBV19	NA	TRBJ1-2	NA	CASSIQGKGYTF	TGTGCCAGTAGTATTCAGGGAAAGGGCTACACCTTC
TRBV28	NA	TRBJ1-2	NA	CASSLTGGGYTF	TGTGCCAGCAGTTTGACAGGTGGTGGCTACACCTTC
TRBV29-1	TRBD1	TRBJ2-7	NA	CSVEDRGRYEQYF	TGCAGCGTTGAAGACAGGGGGCGCTACGAGCAGTACTTC
TRBV5-1	TRBD1	TRBJ2-1	NA	CASSLNFRDRKINEQFF	TGCGCCAGCAGCTTGAATTTTAGGGACAGAAAAATCAATGAGCAGTTCTTC
TRBV7-2	TRBD1	TRBJ2-7	NA	CASSQTGGEQYF	TGTGCCAGCAGCCAAACAGGGGGCGAGCAGTACTTC
TRBV5-1	TRBD1	TRBJ2-7	NA	CASSQDRVGQYF	TGCGCCAGCAGCCAGGACAGGGTAGGCCAGTACTTC
TRBV7-9	TRBD2	TRBJ2-1	NA	CASSPPASGSPRQFF	TGTGCCAGCAGCCCCCCCGCTAGCGGGAGTCCCAGGCAGTTCTTC
TRBV6-1	NA	TRBJ2-5	NA	CASTQVRETQYF	TGTGCCAGCACTCAGGTCCGAGAGACCCAGTACTTC
TRBV2	TRBD1	TRBJ2-1	NA	CASSDSDRRREQFF	TGTGCCAGCAGTGACTCGGACAGGCGGAGGGAGCAGTTCTTC
TRBV2	NA	TRBJ1-2	NA	CASREHGNYGYTF	TGTGCCAGCAGAGAACACGGGAACTATGGCTACACCTTC
TRBV7-9	TRBD2	TRBJ2-3	once	CASSPGLAGRTDTQYF	TGTGCCAGCAGCCCTGGACTAGCGGGACGCACAGATACGCAGTATTTT
TRBV19	NA	TRBJ2-1	NA	CASRGDRKDYNEQFF	TGTGCCAGTAGAGGCGACAGGAAAGACTACAATGAGCAGTTCTTC
TRBV28	TRBD2	TRBJ2-7	NA	CASSPLGGVEQYF	TGTGCCAGCAGTCCACTCGGGGGGGTCGAGCAGTACTTC
TRBV7-6	NA	TRBJ2-1	NA	CASSLVAGFVYEQFF	TGTGCCAGCAGCTTAGTGGCGGGATTCGTCTATGAGCAGTTCTTC
TRBV2	TRBD1	TRBJ1-4	NA	CASTGQGGEKLFF	TGTGCCAGCACGGGACAGGGAGGCGAAAAACTGTTTTTT
TRBV25-1	NA	TRBJ2-2	few	CASSGFVGASGELFF	TGTGCCAGCAGTGGGTTTGTGGGGGCGTCCGGGGAGCTGTTTTTT
TRBV28	NA	TRBJ1-3	few	CASRRQVRGNTIYF	TGTGCCAGCAGAAGACAGGTGCGAGGAAACACCATATATTTT
TRBV6-1	NA	TRBJ1-3	NA	CASSLRWNTIYF	TGTGCCAGCAGTCTGAGGTGGAACACCATATATTTT